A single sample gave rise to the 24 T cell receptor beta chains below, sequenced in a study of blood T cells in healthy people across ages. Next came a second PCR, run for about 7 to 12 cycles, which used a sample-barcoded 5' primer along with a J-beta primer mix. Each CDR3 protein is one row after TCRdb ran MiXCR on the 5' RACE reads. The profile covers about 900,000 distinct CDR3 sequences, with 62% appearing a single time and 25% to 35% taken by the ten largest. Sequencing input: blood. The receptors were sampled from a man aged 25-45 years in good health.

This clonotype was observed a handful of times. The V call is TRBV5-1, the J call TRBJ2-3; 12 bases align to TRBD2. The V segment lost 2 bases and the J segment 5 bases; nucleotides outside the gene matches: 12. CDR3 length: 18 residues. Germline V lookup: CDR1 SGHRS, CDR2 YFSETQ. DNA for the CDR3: TGCGCCAGCAGCTTTACGACTAGCGGGGGCCTTAGAGGAGATACGCAGTATTTT. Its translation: CASSFTTSGGLRGDTQYF.

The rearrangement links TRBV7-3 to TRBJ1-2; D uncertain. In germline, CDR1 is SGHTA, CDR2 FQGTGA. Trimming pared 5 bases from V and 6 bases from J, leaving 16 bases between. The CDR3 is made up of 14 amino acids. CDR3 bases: TGTGCCAGCAGCCTCCTAGGTGGGGATAATGGCTACACCTTC. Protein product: CASSLLGGDNGYTF.

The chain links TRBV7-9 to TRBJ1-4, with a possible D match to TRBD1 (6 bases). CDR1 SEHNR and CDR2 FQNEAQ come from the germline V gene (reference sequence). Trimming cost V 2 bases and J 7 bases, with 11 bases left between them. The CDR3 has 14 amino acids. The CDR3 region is CASSLTGRAEKLFF. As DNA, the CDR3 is TGTGCCAGCAGCTTAACAGGGCGCGCTGAAAAACTGTTTTTT.

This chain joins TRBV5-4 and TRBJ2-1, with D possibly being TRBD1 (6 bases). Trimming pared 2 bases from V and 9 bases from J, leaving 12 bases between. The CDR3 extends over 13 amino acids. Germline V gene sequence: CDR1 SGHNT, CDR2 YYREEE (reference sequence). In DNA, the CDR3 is TGTGCCAGCAGCTTTTGGGGGCACGTTGAGCAGTTCTTC. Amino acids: CASSFWGHVEQFF.

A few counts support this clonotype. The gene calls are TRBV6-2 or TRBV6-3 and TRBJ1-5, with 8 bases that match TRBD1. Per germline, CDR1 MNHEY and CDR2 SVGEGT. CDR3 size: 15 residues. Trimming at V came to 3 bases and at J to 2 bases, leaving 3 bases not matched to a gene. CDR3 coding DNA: TGTGCCAGCAGTTATACAGGGGGAGGCAATCAGCCCCAGCATTTT. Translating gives CASSYTGGGNQPQHF.

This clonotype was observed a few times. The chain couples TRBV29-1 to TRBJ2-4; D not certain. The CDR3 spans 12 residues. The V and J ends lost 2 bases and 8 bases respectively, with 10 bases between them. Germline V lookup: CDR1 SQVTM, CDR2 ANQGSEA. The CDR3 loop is CSVELGIDIQYF. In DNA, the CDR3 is TGCAGCGTTGAATTGGGGATTGACATTCAGTACTTC. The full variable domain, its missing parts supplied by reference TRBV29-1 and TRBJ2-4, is SAVISQKPSRDICQRGTSLTIQCQVDSQVTMMFWYRQQPGQSLTLIATANQGSEATYESGFVIDKFPISRPNLTFSTLTVSNMSPEDSSIYLCSVELGIDIQYFGAGTRLSVL.

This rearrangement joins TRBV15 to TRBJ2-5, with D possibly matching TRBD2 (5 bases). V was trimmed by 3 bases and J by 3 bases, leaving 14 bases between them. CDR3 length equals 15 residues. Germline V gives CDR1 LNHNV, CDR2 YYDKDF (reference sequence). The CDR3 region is CATSSGRGTKETQYF. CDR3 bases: TGTGCCACCAGCAGCGGACGGGGTACCAAAGAGACCCAGTACTTC.

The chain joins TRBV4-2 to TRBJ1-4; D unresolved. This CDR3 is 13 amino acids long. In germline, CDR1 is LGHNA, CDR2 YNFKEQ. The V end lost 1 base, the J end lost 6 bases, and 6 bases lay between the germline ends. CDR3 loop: CASSQVRDEKLFF. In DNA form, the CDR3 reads TGTGCCAGCAGCCAAGTCAGAGATGAAAAACTGTTTTTT.

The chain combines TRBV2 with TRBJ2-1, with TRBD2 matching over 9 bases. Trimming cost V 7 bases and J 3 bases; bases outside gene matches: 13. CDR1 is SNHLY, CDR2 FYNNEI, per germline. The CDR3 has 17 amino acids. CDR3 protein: CASKPPGLAGFYNEQFF. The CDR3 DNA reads TGTGCCAGCAAACCACCGGGACTAGCAGGTTTCTACAATGAGCAGTTCTTC. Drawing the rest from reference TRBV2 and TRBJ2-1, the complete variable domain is EPEVTQTPSHQVTQMGQEVILRCVPISNHLYFYWYRQILGQKVEFLVSFYNNEISEKSEIFDDQFSVERPDGSNFTLKIRSTKLEDSAMYFCASKPPGLAGFYNEQFFGPGTRLTVL.

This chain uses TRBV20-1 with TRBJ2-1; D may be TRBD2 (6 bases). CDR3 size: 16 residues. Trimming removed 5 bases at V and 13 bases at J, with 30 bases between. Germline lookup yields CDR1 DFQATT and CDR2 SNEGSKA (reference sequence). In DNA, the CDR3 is TGCAGTGCTCATGATGGGGCTAGCGAGAACAGAGAGACCCAGTTCTTC. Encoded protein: CSAHDGASENRETQFF.

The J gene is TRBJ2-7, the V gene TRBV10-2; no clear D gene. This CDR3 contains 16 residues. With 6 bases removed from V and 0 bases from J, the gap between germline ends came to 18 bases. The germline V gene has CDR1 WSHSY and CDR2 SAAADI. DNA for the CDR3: TGCGCCAGCAGCGACTTACGGCAGATGAGCTCCTACGAGCAGTACTTC. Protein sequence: CASSDLRQMSSYEQYF.

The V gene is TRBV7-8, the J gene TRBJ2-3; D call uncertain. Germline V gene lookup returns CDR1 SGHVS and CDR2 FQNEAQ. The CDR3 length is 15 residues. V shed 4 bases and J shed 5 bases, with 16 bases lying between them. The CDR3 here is CASSSQLSQLDTQYF. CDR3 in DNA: TGTGCCAGCAGCTCCCAGTTATCGCAGCTAGATACGCAGTATTTT.

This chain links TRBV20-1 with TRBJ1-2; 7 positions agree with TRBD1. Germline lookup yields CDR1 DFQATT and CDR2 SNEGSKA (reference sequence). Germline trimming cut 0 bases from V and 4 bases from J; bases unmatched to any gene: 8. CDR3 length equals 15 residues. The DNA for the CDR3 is TGCAGTGCTAGAGATCCGCCGACAGGGCCCTATGGCTACACCTTC. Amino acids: CSARDPPTGPYGYTF.

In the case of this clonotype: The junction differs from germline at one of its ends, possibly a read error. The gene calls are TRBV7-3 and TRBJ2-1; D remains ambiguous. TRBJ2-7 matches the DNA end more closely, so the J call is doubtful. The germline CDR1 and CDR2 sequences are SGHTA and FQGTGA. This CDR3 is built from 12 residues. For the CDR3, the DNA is TGTGTCAGCAGCTTGTCCCGCCGAGAGCAGTACTTC. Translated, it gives CVSSLSRREQYF.

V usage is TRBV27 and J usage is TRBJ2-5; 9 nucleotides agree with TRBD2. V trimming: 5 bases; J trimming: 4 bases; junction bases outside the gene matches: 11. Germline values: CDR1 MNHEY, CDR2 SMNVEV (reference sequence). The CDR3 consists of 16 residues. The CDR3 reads CASSAKAGGILETQYF. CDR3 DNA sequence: TGTGCCAGCAGTGCCAAAGCGGGGGGTATATTAGAGACCCAGTACTTC.

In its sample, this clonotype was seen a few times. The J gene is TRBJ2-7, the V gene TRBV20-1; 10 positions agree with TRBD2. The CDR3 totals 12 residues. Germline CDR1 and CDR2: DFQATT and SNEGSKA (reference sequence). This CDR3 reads CSLQRGGYEQYF. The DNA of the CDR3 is TGCAGCCTCCAGCGGGGGGGCTACGAGCAGTACTTC.

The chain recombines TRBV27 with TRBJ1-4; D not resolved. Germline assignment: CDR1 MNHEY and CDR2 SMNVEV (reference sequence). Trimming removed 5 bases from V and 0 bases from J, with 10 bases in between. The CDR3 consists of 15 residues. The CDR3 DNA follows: TGTGCCAGCAGTCCTCGGGCAGCAACTAATGAAAAACTGTTTTTT. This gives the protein CASSPRAATNEKLFF.

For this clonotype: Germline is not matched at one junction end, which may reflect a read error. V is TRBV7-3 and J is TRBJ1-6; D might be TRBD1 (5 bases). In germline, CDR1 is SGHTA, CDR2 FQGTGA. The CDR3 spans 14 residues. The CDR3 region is CASSLTDDKSPLHF. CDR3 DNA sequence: TGTGCCAGCAGCTTGACAGATGATAAGTCACCCCTCCACTTT.

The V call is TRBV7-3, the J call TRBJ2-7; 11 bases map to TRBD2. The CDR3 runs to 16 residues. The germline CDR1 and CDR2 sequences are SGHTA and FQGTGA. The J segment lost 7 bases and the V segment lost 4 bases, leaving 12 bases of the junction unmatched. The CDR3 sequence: CASSSVVAGGPNEQYF. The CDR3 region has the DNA TGTGCCAGCAGCTCCGTCGTAGCGGGGGGGCCCAATGAGCAGTACTTC. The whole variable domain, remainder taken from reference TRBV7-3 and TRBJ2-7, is GAGVSQTPSNKVTEKGKYVELRCDPISGHTALYWYRQSLGQGPEFLIYFQGTGAADDSGLPNDRFFAVRPEGSVSTLKIQRTERGDSAVYLCASSSVVAGGPNEQYFGPGTRLTVT.

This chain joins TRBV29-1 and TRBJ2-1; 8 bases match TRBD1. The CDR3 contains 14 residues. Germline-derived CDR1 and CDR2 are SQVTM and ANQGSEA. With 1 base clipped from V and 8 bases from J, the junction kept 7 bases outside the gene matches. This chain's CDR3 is CSVEGPGGSDEQFF. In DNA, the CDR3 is TGCAGCGTTGAAGGGCCAGGGGGCTCGGATGAGCAGTTCTTC.

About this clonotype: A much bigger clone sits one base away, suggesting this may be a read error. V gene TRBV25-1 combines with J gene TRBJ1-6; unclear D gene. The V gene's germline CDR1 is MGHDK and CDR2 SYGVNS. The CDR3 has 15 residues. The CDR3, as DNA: TGTACCAGCAGTGGCTCCGGGAGAGGGAATTCACCCCTCCACTTT. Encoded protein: CTSSGSGRGNSPLHF.

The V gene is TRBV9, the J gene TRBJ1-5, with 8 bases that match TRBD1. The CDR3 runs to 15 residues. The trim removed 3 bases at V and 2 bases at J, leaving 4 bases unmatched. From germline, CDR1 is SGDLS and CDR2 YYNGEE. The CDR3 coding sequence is TGTGCCAGCAGCGCCGGGACAGGTGGCAATCAGCCCCAGCATTTT. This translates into CASSAGTGGNQPQHF.

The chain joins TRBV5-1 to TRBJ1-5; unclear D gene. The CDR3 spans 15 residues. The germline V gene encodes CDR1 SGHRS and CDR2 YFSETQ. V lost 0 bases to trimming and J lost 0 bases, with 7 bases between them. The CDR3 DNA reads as TGCGCCAGCAGCTTGGATGGAGTTAGCAATCAGCCCCAGCATTTT. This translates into CASSLDGVSNQPQHF.

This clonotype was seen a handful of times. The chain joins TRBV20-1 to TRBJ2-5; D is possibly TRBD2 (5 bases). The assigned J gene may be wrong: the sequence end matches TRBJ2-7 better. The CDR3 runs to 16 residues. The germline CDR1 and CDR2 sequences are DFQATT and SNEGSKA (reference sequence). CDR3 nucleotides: TGCAGTGCTAAAATAGCGTCCAGCGGTGACACCTACGAGCAGTACTTC. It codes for CSAKIASSGDTYEQYF.